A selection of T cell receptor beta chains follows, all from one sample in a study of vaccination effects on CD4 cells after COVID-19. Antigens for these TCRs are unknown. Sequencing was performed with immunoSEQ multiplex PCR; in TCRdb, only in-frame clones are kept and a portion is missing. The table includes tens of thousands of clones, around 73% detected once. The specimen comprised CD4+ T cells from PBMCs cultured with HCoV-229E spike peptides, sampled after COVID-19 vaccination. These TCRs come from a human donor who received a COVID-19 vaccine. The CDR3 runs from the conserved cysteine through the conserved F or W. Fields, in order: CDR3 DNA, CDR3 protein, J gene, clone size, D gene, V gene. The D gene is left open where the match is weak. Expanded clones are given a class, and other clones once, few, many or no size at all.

CDR3 DNA: TGTGCCACCAGCAGAGATTTGGGACAGGGGAACGAAAAACTGTTTTTT
CDR3 protein: CATSRDLGQGNEKLFF
J gene: TRBJ1-4
clone size: NA
D gene: TRBD1
V gene: TRBV15

CDR3 DNA: TGTGCCAGCAGTTATGGGGCTAGCACAGATACGCAGTATTTT
CDR3 protein: CASSYGASTDTQYF
J gene: TRBJ2-3
clone size: NA
D gene: NA
V gene: TRBV6-6

CDR3 DNA: TGTGCCAGCAGCCGACAGGGTTTTTTTAGCAATGAGCAGTTCTTC
CDR3 protein: CASSRQGFFSNEQFF
J gene: TRBJ2-1
clone size: few
D gene: TRBD1
V gene: TRBV5-8

CDR3 DNA: TGTGCCAGCAGTGAGTCGGGGATCAAACAGCCCCAGCATTTT
CDR3 protein: CASSESGIKQPQHF
J gene: TRBJ1-5
clone size: NA
D gene: NA
V gene: TRBV6-1

CDR3 DNA: TGTGCCAGCTCACTACAGAACACTGAAGCTTTCTTT
CDR3 protein: CASSLQNTEAFF
J gene: TRBJ1-1
clone size: NA
D gene: NA
V gene: TRBV18

CDR3 DNA: TGCGCCAGCAGCCAAGTGTTTGGACAGGGTGTTTATGGCTACACCTTC
CDR3 protein: CASSQVFGQGVYGYTF
J gene: TRBJ1-2
clone size: NA
D gene: TRBD1
V gene: TRBV4-1

CDR3 DNA: TGTGCCAGCTCACCACCGACTAGCATTAGCACAGATACGCAGTATTTT
CDR3 protein: CASSPPTSISTDTQYF
J gene: TRBJ2-3
clone size: NA
D gene: TRBD2
V gene: TRBV18

CDR3 DNA: TGTGCCAGCAGGGGGACAGCCCCTGGTAACACCATATATTTT
CDR3 protein: CASRGTAPGNTIYF
J gene: TRBJ1-3
clone size: NA
D gene: TRBD1
V gene: TRBV27

CDR3 DNA: TGTGCCAGTAGTTCCTGGACAGGGATAGAGCAGTTCTTC
CDR3 protein: CASSSWTGIEQFF
J gene: TRBJ2-1
clone size: NA
D gene: TRBD1
V gene: TRBV19

CDR3 DNA: TGTGCCAGCAGCTTGTCGGGGGGTAACTCTGGAAACACCATATATTTT
CDR3 protein: CASSLSGGNSGNTIYF
J gene: TRBJ1-3
clone size: NA
D gene: NA
V gene: TRBV7-2

CDR3 DNA: TGTGCCAGCAGCGTAGAAGAGACCCAGTACTTC
CDR3 protein: CASSVEETQYF
J gene: TRBJ2-5
clone size: NA
D gene: NA
V gene: TRBV9

CDR3 DNA: TGTGCCAGCGGGCCAGCGGGGGGAGAAGAGGCCCAGTACTTC
CDR3 protein: CASGPAGGEEAQYF
J gene: TRBJ2-5
clone size: once
D gene: TRBD2
V gene: TRBV3-1/TRBV3-2

CDR3 DNA: TGTGCCAGCAGCAGATGGACAGGGGGCAGGAACACCGGGGAGCTGTTTTTT
CDR3 protein: CASSRWTGGRNTGELFF
J gene: TRBJ2-2
clone size: few
D gene: TRBD1
V gene: TRBV5-8

CDR3 DNA: TGTGCCAGCAGGCAGGGGGCTGGGACTGAAGCTTTCTTT
CDR3 protein: CASRQGAGTEAFF
J gene: TRBJ1-1
clone size: NA
D gene: TRBD1
V gene: TRBV2

CDR3 DNA: TGTGCCAGCAGCCAAGTCGTCGGCGGTGGGCTCACGCAGTATTTT
CDR3 protein: CASSQVVGGGLTQYF
J gene: TRBJ2-3
clone size: NA
D gene: NA
V gene: TRBV4-2

CDR3 DNA: TGTGCCAGCAGTGAAAAGTTTCTAGCCAAAAACATTCAGTACTTC
CDR3 protein: CASSEKFLAKNIQYF
J gene: TRBJ2-4
clone size: NA
D gene: NA
V gene: TRBV2

CDR3 DNA: TGTGCCAGCAGTTATGAGCTCAGCAACACTGAAGCTTTCTTT
CDR3 protein: CASSYELSNTEAFF
J gene: TRBJ1-1
clone size: few
D gene: NA
V gene: TRBV6-5

CDR3 DNA: TGCGCCAGCAGCTGGGACGGCATACAAGAGACCCAGTACTTC
CDR3 protein: CASSWDGIQETQYF
J gene: TRBJ2-5
clone size: NA
D gene: NA
V gene: TRBV5-1

CDR3 DNA: TGTGCCACCTCGACAGGGCTAGAGAACACTGAAGCTTTCTTT
CDR3 protein: CATSTGLENTEAFF
J gene: TRBJ1-1
clone size: NA
D gene: TRBD1
V gene: TRBV24-1

CDR3 DNA: TGCAGCGTTGTTCCTCTGGAGACCCAGTACTTC
CDR3 protein: CSVVPLETQYF
J gene: TRBJ2-5
clone size: NA
D gene: NA
V gene: TRBV29-1

CDR3 DNA: TGTGCCAGCAGTGAAGCGCCTAGGGATGAGCAGTTCTTC
CDR3 protein: CASSEAPRDEQFF
J gene: TRBJ2-1
clone size: NA
D gene: NA
V gene: TRBV6-1

CDR3 DNA: TGTGCCAGCAGCCTATACGGAGGGGGGTACTCCGGAAACACCATATATTTT
CDR3 protein: CASSLYGGGYSGNTIYF
J gene: TRBJ1-3
clone size: few
D gene: NA
V gene: TRBV7-8

CDR3 DNA: TGTGCCAGCAGCCTCAGTCCGGGCTCCGCTGAAAAACTGTTTTTT
CDR3 protein: CASSLSPGSAEKLFF
J gene: TRBJ1-4
clone size: few
D gene: NA
V gene: TRBV9

CDR3 DNA: TGTGCCAGCAGCTTCTACCCCAGGACAGCTACCTATGGCTACACCTTC
CDR3 protein: CASSFYPRTATYGYTF
J gene: TRBJ1-2
clone size: NA
D gene: NA
V gene: TRBV5-4

CDR3 DNA: TGTGCCAGCAGTTACTCGATAGACTCTGGAAACACCATATATTTT
CDR3 protein: CASSYSIDSGNTIYF
J gene: TRBJ1-3
clone size: NA
D gene: NA
V gene: TRBV6-5

CDR3 DNA: TGTGCCAGCAACGAGTTCCTAGCCGGGGAGCTGTTTTTT
CDR3 protein: CASNEFLAGELFF
J gene: TRBJ2-2
clone size: NA
D gene: NA
V gene: TRBV7-9

CDR3 DNA: TGTGCCAGCAGCCTCCTACAGAGCTCTGGAAACACCATATATTTT
CDR3 protein: CASSLLQSSGNTIYF
J gene: TRBJ1-3
clone size: NA
D gene: NA
V gene: TRBV7-2

CDR3 DNA: TGTGCCAGCAGCCCCCCACGGGGGGCGGGGGCCGGGGAGCTGTTTTTT
CDR3 protein: CASSPPRGAGAGELFF
J gene: TRBJ2-2
clone size: NA
D gene: NA
V gene: TRBV7-2

CDR3 DNA: TGTGCCATCCCAAGACAGGGTAAAAACATTCAGTACTTC
CDR3 protein: CAIPRQGKNIQYF
J gene: TRBJ2-4
clone size: NA
D gene: TRBD1
V gene: TRBV27

CDR3 DNA: TGTGCCAGCAGCCGAAGGGACATCCAAGAGACCCAGTACTTC
CDR3 protein: CASSRRDIQETQYF
J gene: TRBJ2-5
clone size: NA
D gene: NA
V gene: TRBV6-6

CDR3 DNA: TGTGCCAGCAGTTTAAGGGGGGATCAGCCCCAGCATTTT
CDR3 protein: CASSLRGDQPQHF
J gene: TRBJ1-5
clone size: NA
D gene: NA
V gene: TRBV12-3/TRBV12-4

CDR3 DNA: TGCGCCAGCAGCCGCCTAAATGGTGAAAAACTGTTTTTT
CDR3 protein: CASSRLNGEKLFF
J gene: TRBJ1-4
clone size: few
D gene: NA
V gene: TRBV4-1

CDR3 DNA: TGTGCCAGCAGCCCAGTAAGTGGGACAGGGATCGTTAACACCTTC
CDR3 protein: CASSPVSGTGIVNTF
J gene: TRBJ1-2
clone size: NA
D gene: TRBD1
V gene: TRBV5-4